The rows below give T cell receptor beta chains drawn from one sample of a study of cytomegalovirus exposure and HLA in healthy donors. The data were produced by immunoSEQ multiplex PCR, yet TCRdb's version contains in-frame clones alone and is incomplete. The table lists 150,000 to 200,000 clones, approximately 84% of them singletons, with 6.3% in the top ten. Source material: PBMCs. These receptors came from a male donor in good health and CMV-seropositive. The CDR3 runs from the conserved cysteine through the conserved F or W. A D gene is named only where the DNA matches it firmly. Only part of the rows carry a size: once, few, many, or a class if the clone is expanded.

d_call j_call v_call clone_size cdr3_aa cdr3_nt
NA TRBJ2-3 TRBV7-2 NA CASSLTRGGPTDTQYF TGTGCCAGCAGCTTAACTAGAGGGGGACCCACAGATACGCAGTATTTT
NA TRBJ2-6 TRBV18 NA CASSPLQEGATGANVLTF TGTGCCAGCTCACCACTTCAGGAGGGCGCGACTGGGGCCAACGTCCTGACTTTC
NA TRBJ2-7 TRBV19 few CASSMMGTSEQYF TGTGCCAGTAGTATGATGGGGACATCCGAGCAGTACTTC
NA TRBJ2-7 TRBV2 few CASSEGSYEQYF TGTGCCAGCAGTGAGGGCTCGTACGAGCAGTACTTC
NA TRBJ2-1 TRBV27 NA CASSSRMTVYNEQFF TGTGCCAGCAGTTCACGGATGACAGTTTACAATGAGCAGTTCTTC
NA TRBJ2-7 TRBV10-1 NA CASSVRQGSHEQYF TGCGCCAGCAGTGTACGCCAGGGGTCCCACGAGCAGTACTTC
NA TRBJ2-7 TRBV9 NA CASSGQQDGGSEQYF TGTGCCAGCAGCGGGCAACAGGATGGCGGTTCCGAGCAGTACTTC
NA TRBJ2-7 TRBV7-9 NA CASSPTGGALYEQYF TGTGCCAGCAGCCCAACTGGAGGGGCCCTTTACGAGCAGTACTTC
NA TRBJ1-4 TRBV6-5 NA CASRGGPRNEKLFF TGTGCCAGCAGGGGGGGGCCCCGCAATGAAAAACTGTTTTTT
NA TRBJ2-5 TRBV9 NA CASSVEAGLEETQYF TGTGCCAGCAGCGTAGAGGCGGGCCTCGAAGAGACCCAGTACTTC
NA TRBJ2-3 TRBV9 NA CASSLSPGADTQYF TGTGCCAGCAGCCTCTCCCCCGGGGCAGATACGCAGTATTTT
NA TRBJ2-2 TRBV20-1 few CSAPSAGELFF TGCAGTGCTCCGAGTGCCGGGGAGCTGTTTTTT
NA TRBJ1-1 TRBV7-9 NA CASSIGGASTEAFF TGTGCCAGCAGCATAGGGGGAGCAAGCACTGAAGCTTTCTTT
NA TRBJ2-7 TRBV6-5 NA CASSYTLRAYEQYF TGTGCCAGCAGTTACACCCTTCGGGCCTACGAGCAGTACTTC
NA TRBJ2-7 TRBV5-4 NA CASSRRGSDEQYF TGTGCCAGCAGTCGGAGGGGTAGCGACGAGCAGTACTTC
NA TRBJ2-1 TRBV27 NA CASSAGREQFF TGTGCCAGCAGTGCAGGGCGCGAGCAGTTCTTC
NA TRBJ2-7 TRBV6-1 NA CASSPETASYEQYF TGTGCCAGCAGCCCTGAGACAGCTTCCTACGAGCAGTACTTC
NA TRBJ2-1 TRBV6-6 once CASSYEGGEYNEQFF TGTGCCAGCAGTTACGAAGGGGGGGAATACAATGAGCAGTTCTTC
NA TRBJ2-6 TRBV4-1 NA CASSQTSIREPHSGANVLTF TGCGCCAGCAGCCAAACTTCCATAAGGGAGCCACACTCTGGGGCCAACGTCCTGACTTTC
TRBD1 TRBJ2-1 TRBV18 once CASGRGLNEQFF TGTGCCTCGGGCAGGGGGCTGAATGAGCAGTTCTTC
NA TRBJ2-3 TRBV7-9 NA CASSLAGQADTQYF TGTGCCAGCAGCTTAGCAGGTCAGGCAGATACGCAGTATTTT
TRBD1 TRBJ2-3 TRBV18 NA CASSSSTGNLDTQYF TGTGCCAGCTCATCATCGACAGGGAACCTAGATACGCAGTATTTT
TRBD1 TRBJ1-5 TRBV6-5 NA CASSYSRQGVNQPQHF TGTGCCAGCAGTTACTCGCGACAGGGGGTCAATCAGCCCCAGCATTTT
TRBD1 TRBJ1-2 TRBV7-9 NA CASSLGQGAEGYTF TGTGCCAGCAGCTTAGGACAGGGGGCGGAGGGCTACACCTTC
TRBD2 TRBJ2-3 TRBV27 NA CASSLSPSTSGLTSTDTQYF TGTGCCAGCAGTTTATCCCCGTCAACTAGCGGACTTACTAGCACAGATACGCAGTATTTT
NA TRBJ2-7 TRBV2 NA CAFLLATYEQYF TGTGCCTTCTTGCTAGCGACGTACGAGCAGTACTTC
TRBD2 TRBJ2-5 TRBV28 NA CAIGRGLAGRKTQYF TGTGCCATCGGGAGGGGGCTAGCGGGGCGGAAGACCCAGTACTTC
TRBD2 TRBJ2-1 TRBV5-1 once CASNRLAGDNEQFF TGCGCCAGCAACCGACTAGCGGGAGACAATGAGCAGTTCTTC
NA TRBJ2-7 TRBV11-2 NA CASSHRYEQYF TGTGCCAGCAGCCACCGCTACGAGCAGTACTTC
NA TRBJ2-5 TRBV6-1 NA CASSEQSLWETQYF TGTGCCAGCAGTGAACAGTCCCTCTGGGAGACCCAGTACTTC
NA TRBJ2-7 TRBV21-1 NA CASSKVGGRAKYEQYF TGTGCCAGCAGCAAAGTAGGGGGCCGAGCCAAATACGAGCAGTACTTC
TRBD2 TRBJ2-5 TRBV27 NA CASSATSGRRETQYF TGTGCCAGCAGTGCAACTAGCGGGAGAAGGGAGACCCAGTACTTC